A single sample gave rise to the 30 T cell receptor beta chains below, sequenced in a study of T cells in Graves' hyperthyroidism and ophthalmopathy. Amplified TCR beta CDR3 regions derived from RNA transcripts. First-round RT-PCR targeting the TCR CDR3 was performed with the HTBI primer set. Via MiXCR, TCRdb re-called the multiplex PCR reads, giving one row per CDR3 protein. Altogether hundreds of thousands of distinct CDR3 sequences are present, about 14% being singletons, with the ten largest covering less than 6%. Sample: blood. The receptors derive from a woman aged 25 to 39 with Graves' hyperthyroidism that later progressed to Graves' ophthalmopathy.

The chain has TRBV27 and TRBJ2-2; D possibly corresponds to TRBD1 (7 bases). This CDR3 is 14 amino acids long. Per the germline V gene, CDR1 is MNHEY and CDR2 is SMNVEV (reference sequence). The germline V and J ends were trimmed by 6 bases and 5 bases, with 13 bases remaining between them. CDR3 protein: CASRKGAGTGELFF. In nucleotides, the CDR3 is TGTGCCAGCAGAAAGGGGGCGGGAACCGGGGAGCTGTTTTTT.

This clonotype was seen many times. CDR3 nucleotide sequence: TGTGCCAGCAGCTCCCGACTAGCGGGAGGTATAGAGGAGCAGTTCTTC. Its translation: CASSSRLAGGIEEQFF. The chain is built from TRBV7-2 and TRBJ2-1, with 13 positions matching TRBD2. Germline V lookup: CDR1 SGHTA, CDR2 FQGNSA. With V trimmed by 4 bases and J by 10 bases, 10 bases remained unmatched. CDR3 size: 16 residues.

This clonotype appeared many times. This chain joins TRBV28 and TRBJ1-4, with 7 bases identical to TRBD1. V was pared by 4 bases and J by 2 bases, with 4 bases of the junction left unmatched. The CDR3 is 15 amino acids. From germline, CDR1 is MDHEN and CDR2 SYDVKM. CDR3 bases: TGTGCCAGCAGTTCATCAGGGGGTACTAATGAAAAACTGTTTTTT. This encodes CASSSSGGTNEKLFF.

V gene TRBV7-9 combines with J gene TRBJ2-3; 7 nucleotides match TRBD2. Germline trimming cut 1 base from V and 1 base from J; bases unmatched to any gene: 11. CDR1 and CDR2 (germline): SEHNR, FQNEAQ (reference sequence). CDR3 size: 18 residues. The CDR3 sequence is CASSLVRSGVTRTDTQYF. Written as DNA, the CDR3 is TGTGCCAGCAGCTTAGTTCGGAGCGGGGTCACTCGCACAGATACGCAGTATTTT.

Only a few counts were recorded for this clonotype. V gene TRBV6-2 or TRBV6-3 combines with J gene TRBJ2-7, with D unclear. The length of the CDR3 is 13 residues. Per the germline V gene, CDR1 is MNHEY and CDR2 is SVGEGT. V dropped 4 bases and J dropped 2 bases, with 9 bases sitting between them. In DNA form, the CDR3 reads TGTGCCAGCAGTTCAGTCAGAACCTACGAGCAGTACTTC. It translates to CASSSVRTYEQYF.

V gene TRBV6-1 combines with J gene TRBJ2-5, with TRBD1 matching 9 bases. From germline, CDR1 is MNHNS and CDR2 SASEGT. The CDR3 covers 15 residues. The trim removed 5 bases at V and 3 bases at J, leaving 7 bases unmatched. The CDR3: CASSRRTGVEETQYF. The CDR3 nucleotides read TGTGCCAGCAGTAGAAGGACAGGGGTGGAAGAGACCCAGTACTTC.

This clonotype has at least ten counts. V and J are TRBV7-8 and TRBJ1-5, with D hard to call. Germline CDR1 reads SGHVS; CDR2 reads FQNEAQ. V was cut by 4 bases and J by 7 bases, with 11 bases left in between. The CDR3 loop spans 13 amino acids. The chain's CDR3 is CASSSRDRQPQHF. The DNA of the CDR3 is TGTGCCAGCAGCTCCCGGGATAGGCAGCCCCAGCATTTT.

This chain connects TRBV6-2 or TRBV6-3 to TRBJ1-5; 10 bases fit TRBD1. Germline CDR1 and CDR2: MNHEY and SVGEGT. Losses at the gene ends were 0 bases for V and 1 base for J; bases not matched to a gene: 9. The CDR3 is 19 amino acids. Here the CDR3 DNA reads TGTGCCAGCAGTTACTCCACCGACAGGGGGCCCGGAAGCAATCAGCCCCAGCATTTT. It is translated as CASSYSTDRGPGSNQPQHF.

In its sample, this clonotype was seen many times. The rearrangement links TRBV6-2 or TRBV6-3 to TRBJ1-3, with 9 bases matching TRBD1. The J segment lost 3 bases and the V segment lost 0 bases, leaving 15 bases of the junction unmatched. The CDR3 spans 20 residues. CDR1 and CDR2 (germline): MNHEY, SVGEGT. CDR3 amino acids: CASSYSGQGWNIDLGNTIYF. CDR3 nucleotide sequence: TGTGCCAGCAGTTACTCGGGACAGGGCTGGAACATCGACCTTGGAAACACCATATATTTT.

This clonotype has ten or more counts. The chain uses TRBV19 and TRBJ1-1, with a possible D match to TRBD1 (6 bases). CDR3 size: 14 residues. Between the trimmed V and J ends, which lost 4 bases and 2 bases, there was a span of 11 bases. Germline loops: CDR1 LNHDA, CDR2 SQIVND (reference sequence). The CDR3 DNA is TGTGCCAGTAGTAAACAGGGCCGTAACACTGAAGCTTTCTTT. Protein: CASSKQGRNTEAFF.

J is TRBJ2-5 and V is TRBV28; D is uncertain. Deletions cut 2 bases from V and 9 bases from J, with 7 bases between. Germline loops: CDR1 MDHEN, CDR2 SYDVKM. The CDR3 extends over 11 amino acids. CDR3 loop: CASSLIGAQYF. The CDR3 DNA sequence: TGTGCCAGCAGTTTAATTGGGGCCCAGTACTTC.

This clonotype was found many times. The V call is TRBV9, the J call TRBJ2-7; perhaps TRBD1 as D (5 bases). The V gene's germline CDR1 is SGDLS and CDR2 YYNGEE. The CDR3 spans 15 residues. V lost 0 bases and J lost 3, with 13 bases in between. Written as DNA, the CDR3 is TGTGCCAGCAGCGTAGGGGAAGCAGGGCTCTACGAGCAGTACTTC. Translating gives CASSVGEAGLYEQYF.

The table lists this clonotype with many counts. This rearrangement joins TRBV3-1 to TRBJ2-1, with D unclear. Trimming removed 0 bases from V and 6 bases from J, with 6 bases in between. The germline CDR1 and CDR2 sequences are LGHDT and YNNKEL (reference sequence). This CDR3 region has 13 residues. The CDR3 DNA sequence: TGTGCCAGCAGCCAAGAGTTGGGCAATGAGCAGTTCTTC. Amino acid sequence: CASSQELGNEQFF.

This chain connects TRBV7-2 to TRBJ2-3; 7 bases line up with TRBD1. This CDR3 has 16 amino acids. With V trimmed by 7 bases and J by 0 bases, 10 bases remained unmatched. Germline assignment: CDR1 SGHTA and CDR2 FQGNSA. The CDR3 DNA reads TGTGCCAGCAACATAGGCGACAGGGATAGCACAGATACGCAGTATTTT. Its translation: CASNIGDRDSTDTQYF.

In this sample, this clonotype turned up a few times. A much larger clonotype is one base distant, so this may be a read error. This chain uses TRBV18 with TRBJ2-3; no clear D gene. Between the trimmed V and J ends, which lost 7 bases and 1 base, there was a span of 6 bases. Germline lookup yields CDR1 KGHSH and CDR2 LQKENI. This CDR3 has 12 amino acids. CDR3 nucleotide sequence: TGTGCCAGCTGGTGCGGCACAGATACGCAGTATTTT. Its translation is CASWCGTDTQYF. Using reference TRBV18 and TRBJ2-3 for the parts outside the CDR3, the full variable domain is NAGVMQNPRHLVRRRGQEARLRCSPMKGHSHVYWYRQLPEEGLKFMVYLQKENIIDESGMPKERFSAEFPKEGPSILRIQQVVRGDSAAYFCASWCGTDTQYFGPGTRLTVL.

This clonotype came up many times. This rearrangement joins TRBV6-2 or TRBV6-3 to TRBJ2-1, with D perhaps matching TRBD1 or TRBD2 (5 bases each). Germline V lookup: CDR1 MNHEY, CDR2 SVGEGT. This CDR3 comprises 18 residues. With 2 bases removed from V and 6 bases from J, the gap between germline ends came to 23 bases. For the CDR3, the DNA is TGTGCCAGCAGTTACGCTGGGGCCGAGGGAAGTCTAAGCAATGAGCAGTTCTTC. This translates into CASSYAGAEGSLSNEQFF.

This clonotype was recorded at least ten times. The J gene is TRBJ2-2, the V gene TRBV11-2, with D perhaps TRBD2 (6 bases). This CDR3 spans 16 amino acids. Germline CDR1 is SGHAT and CDR2 is FQNNGV. Trimming took off 5 bases at V and 7 bases at J, with 20 bases between the two ends. The CDR3 is CASSPWGPGEYGELFF. In DNA form, the CDR3 reads TGTGCCAGCAGCCCCTGGGGCCCGGGGGAATACGGGGAGCTGTTTTTT.

The chain uses TRBV3-1 and TRBJ1-4, with a weak D call TRBD1 (5 bases). The V end lost 1 base, the J end lost 8 bases, and 14 bases lay between the germline ends. This CDR3 spans 15 amino acids. Germline loops: CDR1 LGHDT, CDR2 YNNKEL (reference sequence). CDR3 in amino acids: CASSQVPAGREKLFF. CDR3 nucleotide sequence: TGTGCCAGCAGCCAAGTCCCGGCAGGGAGGGAAAAACTGTTTTTT. The variable domain in full, with the rest retrieved from reference TRBV3-1 and TRBJ1-4, is DTAVSQTPKYLVTQMGNDKSIKCEQNLGHDTMYWYKQDSKKFLKIMFSYNNKELIINETVPNRFSPKSPDKAHLNLHINSLELGDSAVYFCASSQVPAGREKLFFGSGTQLSVL.

This clonotype was seen many times. This sequence joins TRBV11-3 and TRBJ2-1; TRBD2 agrees at 9 bases. The CDR3 is made up of 15 amino acids. V trimming: 5 bases; J trimming: 4 bases; junction bases outside the gene matches: 6. CDR1 and CDR2 from the germline V gene are SGHNT and YENEEA. The CDR3 DNA reads TGTGCCAGCAGCCATAGCGGGAGCCCGTACAATGAGCAGTTCTTC. Translated: CASSHSGSPYNEQFF.

In its sample, this clonotype was seen many times. The gene calls are TRBV7-8 and TRBJ1-1, with 8 positions matching TRBD1. With V trimmed by 3 bases and J by 1 base, 10 bases remained unmatched. The CDR3 consists of 17 residues. Germline values: CDR1 SGHVS, CDR2 FQNEAQ. CDR3 coding DNA: TGTGCCAGCAGCTTTACAGGGGGTCGCGAACCGAACACTGAAGCTTTCTTT. This gives the protein CASSFTGGREPNTEAFF.

This clonotype came up many times. The V call is TRBV2, the J call TRBJ1-5; no reliable D call. Trimming pared 4 bases from V and 3 bases from J, leaving 10 bases between. The CDR3 consists of 14 residues. Germline CDR1 and CDR2: SNHLY and FYNNEI. The CDR3 region is CASSGAGYNQPQHF. The CDR3 DNA is TGTGCCAGCAGTGGTGCAGGATACAATCAGCCCCAGCATTTT. The complete variable domain, with remaining parts taken from reference TRBV2 and TRBJ1-5, reads EPEVTQTPSHQVTQMGQEVILRCVPISNHLYFYWYRQILGQKVEFLVSFYNNEISEKSEIFDDQFSVERPDGSNFTLKIRSTKLEDSAMYFCASSGAGYNQPQHFGDGTRLSIL.

This clonotype was seen ten or more times. The CDR3: CATSSDRGTSEQYF. In nucleotides, the CDR3 is TGTGCCACCAGCAGTGACAGGGGGACGTCCGAGCAGTACTTC. The chain combines TRBV15 with TRBJ2-7; 9 bases are a match to TRBD1. Germline trimming cut 3 bases from V and 6 bases from J; bases unmatched to any gene: 6. Looked up from germline, CDR1 is LNHNV and CDR2 is YYDKDF (reference sequence). The CDR3 is 14 residues long.

At least ten counts were recorded for this clonotype. The CDR3 here is CASRVGTSSNNEQFF. CDR3 nucleotide sequence: TGTGCCAGCAGGGTAGGGACTAGCTCGAACAATGAGCAGTTCTTC. The chain carries TRBV2 and TRBJ2-1; 9 nucleotides line up with TRBD2. The length of the CDR3 is 15 residues. V lost 6 bases to trimming and J lost 5 bases; unmatched junction nucleotides: 8. Germline CDR1 reads SNHLY; CDR2 reads FYNNEI.

This clonotype showed up many times. This rearrangement joins TRBV20-1 to TRBJ2-1; 13 nucleotides line up with TRBD2. The CDR3 runs 13 residues. V was clipped by 6 bases and J by 6 bases; unmatched bases: 2. Germline CDR1 and CDR2: DFQATT and SNEGSKA (reference sequence). The CDR3: CSARLAGGNEQFF. The CDR3, as DNA: TGCAGTGCGAGACTAGCGGGAGGCAATGAGCAGTTCTTC.

Ten or more counts support this clonotype. This CDR3 is CASSYSANTEAFF. The CDR3 nucleotides are TGTGCCAGCAGTTACTCGGCGAACACTGAAGCTTTCTTT. The chain uses TRBV6-6 and TRBJ1-1, with D unresolved. The germline V and J ends were trimmed by 0 bases and 1 base, with 3 bases remaining between them. The germline V gene encodes CDR1 MNHNY and CDR2 SVGAGI (reference sequence). CDR3 length: 13 residues.

There are many counts of this clonotype. J is TRBJ2-6 and V is TRBV19; either TRBD1 or TRBD2 may fit D (5 bases each). Germline-derived CDR1 and CDR2 are LNHDA and SQIVND (reference sequence). Trimming took off 4 bases at V and 0 bases at J, with 13 bases between the two ends. The CDR3 sequence is 17 residues long. CDR3 residues: CASSRDAHASGANVLTF. CDR3 DNA: TGTGCCAGTAGTAGGGACGCACACGCCTCTGGGGCCAACGTCCTGACTTTC.

The chain combines TRBV7-2 with TRBJ1-5; 8 bases are a match to TRBD1. CDR1 and CDR2 from the germline V gene are SGHTA and FQGNSA. The CDR3 totals 17 residues. With V trimmed by 1 base and J by 2 bases, 7 bases remained unmatched. CDR3 protein: CASSLGDTTGGNQPQHF. CDR3 DNA: TGTGCCAGCAGCTTAGGGGATACGACAGGGGGCAATCAGCCCCAGCATTTT.

At least ten counts were recorded for this clonotype. The chain carries TRBV27 and TRBJ2-1, with 7 positions matching TRBD2. Germline V lookup: CDR1 MNHEY, CDR2 SMNVEV (reference sequence). CDR3 length equals 17 residues. Losses at the gene ends were 5 bases for V and 5 bases for J; bases not matched to a gene: 15. The CDR3 DNA follows: TGTGCCAGCAGTCTCCCCTCCGGCGGGAGAAGGAACAATGAGCAGTTCTTC. It translates to CASSLPSGGRRNNEQFF.

This chain links TRBV20-1 with TRBJ2-1; D gene uncertain. V lost 3 bases to trimming and J lost 10 bases, with 7 bases between them. Germline V gives CDR1 DFQATT, CDR2 SNEGSKA (reference sequence). This CDR3 is 10 amino acids long. The CDR3 sequence is CSARPGEQFF. The CDR3, as DNA: TGCAGTGCTAGGCCCGGGGAGCAGTTCTTC.

This clonotype showed up many times. The CDR3: CASSFLVAGGTDTQYF. CDR3 bases: TGTGCCAGCAGCTTTTTGGTAGCGGGAGGCACAGATACGCAGTATTTT. V is TRBV11-1 and J is TRBJ2-3, with 9 bases aligning to TRBD2. The CDR3 extends over 16 amino acids. CDR1 and CDR2 (germline): SGHAT, FQDESV (reference sequence). V trimming: 3 bases; J trimming: 1 base; junction bases outside the gene matches: 5.